This T cell receptor (beta chain) was sequenced for a study of T cell responses to AZD1222 COVID-19 vaccine. To note about this clone: Its target is unknown.

Study results and limitations: Distributed over spike, vaccine-associated CD4 TCRs predominated at 160-218 and 743-854.

CDR1 and CDR2 from the germline V gene are SGDLS and YYNGEE. This CDR3 region has 18 residues. V shed 0 bases, J shed 0 bases, and the junction held 11 bases outside the gene matches. Assay used: immunoSEQ multiplex PCR; TCRdb lists only in-frame clones, some missing. The sample holds over 55,000 clones; under 90% are singletons and the top ten take about 6.1%. This TCR was sampled from an adult who received the AZD1222 COVID-19 vaccine. The sample consisted of peripheral blood, taken 28 days after the second AZD1222 dose. V gene TRBV9 combines with J gene TRBJ1-1; 7 bases map to TRBD1. This CDR3 reads CASSVVALDRAMNTEAFF. CDR3 DNA: TGTGCCAGCAGCGTAGTGGCCCTAGACAGGGCAATGAACACTGAAGCTTTCTTT.